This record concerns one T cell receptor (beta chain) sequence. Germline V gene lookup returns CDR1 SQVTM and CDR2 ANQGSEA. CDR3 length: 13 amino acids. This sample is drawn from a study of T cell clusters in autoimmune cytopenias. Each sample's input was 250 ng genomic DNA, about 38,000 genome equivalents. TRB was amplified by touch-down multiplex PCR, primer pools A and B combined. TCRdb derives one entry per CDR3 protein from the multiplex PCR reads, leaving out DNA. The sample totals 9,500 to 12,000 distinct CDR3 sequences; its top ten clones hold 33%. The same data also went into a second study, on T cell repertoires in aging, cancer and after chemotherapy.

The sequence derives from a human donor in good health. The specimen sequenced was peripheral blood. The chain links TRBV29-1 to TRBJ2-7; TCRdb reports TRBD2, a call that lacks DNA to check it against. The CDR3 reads CSVVQEGRYEQYF.